The 10 T cell receptor beta chains given below trace back to one sample, sequenced in a study of T-cell memory formation after mild COVID-19. MiXCR was run by TCRdb on the 5' RACE reads, yielding one entry per CDR3 protein. Of roughly 610,000 distinct CDR3 sequences detected, 17% appear once; the ten largest clones hold about 7.4%. The sequenced material came from PBMCs or a T cell subset sorted from them (not recorded which). The receptors shown here come from an adult woman who had mild COVID-19 (a few samples of this study predate the infection). Cell type and time point are not known.

This clonotype was observed many times. The chain joins TRBV12-3 or TRBV12-4 to TRBJ1-2, with a weak D call TRBD1 (5 bases). The V end was cut by 3 bases, the J end by 4 bases, with 9 bases between. This CDR3 contains 13 residues. In DNA form, the CDR3 reads TGTGCCAGCAGTTTGGTGGGGGGCTATGGCTACACCTTC. This codes for CASSLVGGYGYTF.

This clonotype was found many times. At one end the junction does not follow the germline gene, possibly because of a read error. The chain employs TRBV5-1 and TRBJ2-7; D not resolved. This CDR3 has 13 residues. CDR1 SGHRS and CDR2 YFSETQ come from the germline V gene. CDR3 nucleotide sequence: TGTGCCAGCTCATCAACGAGCTCCTACGAGCAGTACTTC. Amino acids: CASSSTSSYEQYF.

The chain links TRBV5-5 to TRBJ2-1; D gene uncertain. V lost 2 bases and J 4 bases, leaving 13 bases between the germline ends. This CDR3 spans 15 amino acids. The germline gives CDR1 SGHKS, CDR2 YYEKEE (reference sequence). DNA of the CDR3: TGTGCCAGCAGCTTCGGCATGTCCACATACAATGAGCAGTTCTTC. It encodes CASSFGMSTYNEQFF.

This clonotype was counted ten times or more. The chain employs TRBV27 and TRBJ2-1; D is uncertain. The CDR3 totals 11 residues. Germline V gives CDR1 MNHEY, CDR2 SMNVEV (reference sequence). V was pared by 5 bases and J by 4 bases, with 3 bases between. The CDR3, as DNA: TGTGCCAGCAGTCAGTACAATGAGCAGTTCTTC. It yields the protein CASSQYNEQFF.

This chain connects TRBV5-1 to TRBJ1-2, with unresolved D. Germline V gives CDR1 SGHRS, CDR2 YFSETQ. With 0 bases removed from V and 8 bases from J, the gap between germline ends came to 11 bases. The CDR3 is 13 residues long. The CDR3 coding sequence is TGCGCCAGCAGCTTGGACCGGGTGGTAGGCTACACCTTC. It yields the protein CASSLDRVVGYTF.

The rearrangement joins TRBV25-1 to TRBJ2-5; no clear D gene. The CDR3 is 12 residues long. V was shortened by 0 bases and J by 5 bases, with 4 bases between the two germline ends. Germline V lookup: CDR1 MGHDK, CDR2 SYGVNS. The DNA for the CDR3 is TGTGCCAGCAGTGAATATCAGGAGACCCAGTACTTC. It encodes CASSEYQETQYF.

A single count supports this clonotype. The rearrangement links TRBV7-2 to TRBJ2-1; D possibly corresponds to TRBD2 (6 bases). The germline gives CDR1 SGHTA, CDR2 FQGNSA. The V end lost 3 bases, the J end lost 0 bases, and 15 bases lay between the germline ends. There are 17 residues in the CDR3. CDR3 bases: TGTGCCAGCAGCTTTACTGCCGGGACTTTCTCCTACAATGAGCAGTTCTTC. Translating it yields CASSFTAGTFSYNEQFF.

This clonotype was detected only a few times. J is TRBJ2-1 and V is TRBV19; D assignment may be TRBD1 or TRBD2 (5 bases each). CDR3 size: 16 residues. Per the germline V gene, CDR1 is LNHDA and CDR2 is SQIVND (reference sequence). Trimming stripped 7 bases from V and 4 bases from J, with 20 bases between. CDR3 region: CASNPLGGWGYNEQFF. CDR3 in DNA: TGTGCCAGTAACCCCCTCGGCGGATGGGGGTACAATGAGCAGTTCTTC. Together with reference TRBV19 and TRBJ2-1, the CDR3 gives the full variable domain: DGGITQSPKYLFRKEGQNVTLSCEQNLNHDAMYWYRQDPGQGLRLIYYSQIVNDFQKGDIAEGYSVSREKKESFPLTVTSAQKNPTAFYLCASNPLGGWGYNEQFFGPGTRLTVL.

This clonotype has a handful of counts. The rearrangement joins TRBV7-6 to TRBJ2-7; no clear D. CDR3 length: 15 amino acids. V lost 1 base and J lost 0, with 10 bases in between. Germline values: CDR1 SGHVS, CDR2 FNYEAQ. This CDR3 reads CASSLEDGSSYEQYF. DNA for the CDR3: TGTGCCAGCAGCTTAGAGGACGGCTCCTCCTACGAGCAGTACTTC.

This clonotype was seen only a few times. The rearrangement uses TRBV12-3 or TRBV12-4 and TRBJ2-1, with D tentatively TRBD2 (5 bases). V gave up 3 bases and J gave up 4 bases, with 10 bases separating them. The CDR3 has 14 residues. CDR3 nucleotides: TGTGCCAGCAGTTTCTCGGGAAGGTACAATGAGCAGTTCTTC. Its protein product is CASSFSGRYNEQFF.